One and the same sample provided the 11 T cell receptor beta chains below, sequenced in a study of T cells in Graves' hyperthyroidism and ophthalmopathy. What was amplified from RNA transcripts were TCR beta CDR3 regions. The HTBI primer set drove a first-round RT-PCR of the TCR CDR3. Each CDR3 protein gets one entry after TCRdb re-called the multiplex PCR reads with MiXCR. The sample carries roughly 550,000 distinct CDR3 sequences, about 16% recorded once. Sequencing used blood. The receptor set was obtained from a woman in her twenties or thirties with Graves' ophthalmopathy.

This clonotype was seen repeatedly, ten times or more. V and J are TRBV6-1 and TRBJ2-1, with 10 bases identical to TRBD2. The V and J ends lost 6 bases and 7 bases, in that order; junction bases with no gene match: 12. The CDR3 length is 16 residues. Germline CDR1 MNHNS, CDR2 SASEGT. The CDR3 spells CASSLIRTSGLNEQFF. As DNA, the CDR3 is TGTGCCAGCAGCCTCATCAGGACTAGCGGACTTAATGAGCAGTTCTTC.

This chain joins TRBV30 and TRBJ1-1; D call uncertain. The CDR3 is 13 residues long. Germline V gene lookup returns CDR1 GTSNPN and CDR2 SVGIG (reference sequence). The V end was cut by 2 bases, the J end by 0 bases, with 7 bases between. As DNA, the CDR3 is TGTGCCTGGAGTAACGGATTGAACACTGAAGCTTTCTTT. Residues: CAWSNGLNTEAFF.

This clonotype was counted ten times or more. The J gene is TRBJ2-3, the V gene TRBV20-1, with D perhaps matching TRBD2 (6 bases). Trimming cost V 3 bases and J 0 bases, with 22 bases left between them. CDR1 and CDR2 (germline): DFQATT, SNEGSKA (reference sequence). This CDR3 is 18 amino acids long. CDR3: CSARNLAGSGYSTDTQYF. CDR3 nucleotides: TGCAGTGCTAGGAACCTGGCGGGTAGCGGATATAGCACAGATACGCAGTATTTT.

The sample holds a few counts of this clonotype. This chain uses TRBV7-9 with TRBJ2-1, with 10 bases identical to TRBD2. V was clipped by 9 bases and J by 8 bases; unmatched bases: 4. The germline CDR1 and CDR2 sequences are SEHNR and FQNEAQ (reference sequence). CDR3 length: 12 residues. The CDR3 DNA is TGTGCCAGGAGCGGGAGGGATGATGAGCAGTTCTTC. Translating it yields CARSGRDDEQFF.

This clonotype was picked up many times. The V and J genes are TRBV28 and TRBJ1-4; D perhaps matches TRBD1 (5 bases). V was cut by 3 bases and J by 8 bases, with 13 bases left in between. Germline V gives CDR1 MDHEN, CDR2 SYDVKM. The CDR3 has 14 residues. CDR3 residues: CASSFPGLTEKLFF. The CDR3 DNA sequence: TGTGCCAGCAGTTTTCCGGGACTGACGGAAAAACTGTTTTTT. Using reference TRBV28 and TRBJ1-4 for the parts outside the CDR3, the full variable domain is DVKVTQSSRYLVKRTGEKVFLECVQDMDHENMFWYRQDPGLGLRLIYFSYDVKMKEKGDIPEGYSVSREKKERFSLILESASTNQTSMYLCASSFPGLTEKLFFGSGTQLSVL.

This clonotype was detected ten times or more. This chain joins TRBV7-9 and TRBJ2-7; TRBD1 matches 8 bases. The germline V gene encodes CDR1 SEHNR and CDR2 FQNEAQ (reference sequence). Unmatched junction bases numbered 10, after V lost 1 base and J lost 5 bases. The CDR3 has 16 amino acids. CDR3 DNA sequence: TGTGCCAGCAGCTTAGACCTTCGCAGGGGGCGAAACGAGCAGTACTTC. It specifies CASSLDLRRGRNEQYF. The full variable domain, rest sourced from reference TRBV7-9 and TRBJ2-7, is DTGVSQNPRHKITKRGQNVTFRCDPISEHNRLYWYRQTLGQGPEFLTYFQNEAQLEKSRLLSDRFSAERPKGSFSTLEIQRTEQGDSAMYLCASSLDLRRGRNEQYFGPGTRLTVT.

About this clonotype itself: The junction differs from germline at one of its ends, possibly a read error. The rearrangement uses TRBV13 and TRBJ2-4; 8 nucleotides match TRBD1. The length of the CDR3 is 16 residues. Germline-derived CDR1 and CDR2 are PRHDT and FYEKMQ (reference sequence). Written as DNA, the CDR3 is TGTGCCAGCAGCCTCCGGACAGGGAACTCCAAAAACATTCAGCACTTC. Residues: CASSLRTGNSKNIQHF.

The genes are TRBV7-3 and TRBJ2-7; D may be TRBD2 (6 bases). CDR3 size: 14 residues. The V gene lost 4 bases and the J gene lost 4 bases, with 14 bases spanning the gap. Per germline, CDR1 SGHTA and CDR2 FQGTGA. CDR3 in amino acids: CASSWGVQGYEQYF. For the CDR3, the DNA is TGTGCCAGCAGCTGGGGGGTTCAGGGATACGAGCAGTACTTC. The variable domain in full, with the rest retrieved from reference TRBV7-3 and TRBJ2-7, is GAGVSQTPSNKVTEKGKYVELRCDPISGHTALYWYRQSLGQGPEFLIYFQGTGAADDSGLPNDRFFAVRPEGSVSTLKIQRTERGDSAVYLCASSWGVQGYEQYFGPGTRLTVT.

The chain employs TRBV7-6 and TRBJ2-3; possibly TRBD2 for D (6 bases). The germline gives CDR1 SGHVS, CDR2 FNYEAQ. This CDR3 comprises 20 residues. The ends were cut back, 3 bases at V and 0 bases at J, with 25 bases in the middle. CDR3 DNA sequence: TGTGCCAGCAGCTTGTTTCCCTCGGGACCTGGACTATCTAGCACAGATACGCAGTATTTT. Amino acids: CASSLFPSGPGLSSTDTQYF.

This clonotype was detected many times. The chain carries TRBV20-1 and TRBJ2-5; TRBD2 matches at 7 bases. V lost 3 bases, J lost 5 bases, and 9 bases stayed unmatched. The CDR3 spans 14 residues. Germline V gene data show CDR1 as DFQATT and CDR2 as SNEGSKA (reference sequence). The CDR3 DNA is TGCAGTGCTAGCGCCATGGGGAGGGATGAGACCCAGTACTTC. This codes for CSASAMGRDETQYF.

This clonotype occurred many times. The chain links TRBV7-8 to TRBJ2-2, with 7 positions matching TRBD1. V was pared by 5 bases and J by 0 bases, with 3 bases of the junction left unmatched. The CDR3 is 15 amino acids. Germline CDR1 reads SGHVS; CDR2 reads FQNEAQ. The CDR3, as DNA: TGTGCCAGCAGCACCGGGACAGCGAACACCGGGGAGCTGTTTTTT. Residues: CASSTGTANTGELFF.